This T cell receptor beta chain appears in the sequencing data of a study of T cell responses to AZD1222 COVID-19 vaccine. Regarding the study as a whole: Donors, mostly white British, included more females; clonal diversity was possibly underestimated. Baseline seropositivity characterized only a handful of AZD1222 recipients.

The method was immunoSEQ multiplex PCR; TCRdb's version includes in-frame clones alone and lacks a portion of them. The repertoire holds approximately 76,000 clones, with 90% to 95% as singletons. In regard to this clone: What it binds is not known.

The V gene's germline CDR1 is SEHNR and CDR2 FQNEAQ (reference sequence). This CDR3 region has 14 residues. V shed 4 bases and J shed 5 bases, with 14 bases lying between them. The specimen comprised peripheral blood, sampled on day 0 of MenACWY control vaccination. The chain employs TRBV7-9 and TRBJ2-5; maybe TRBD1 (5 bases). The sequence derives from an adult in good health. The CDR3 DNA reads as TGTGCCAGCAGCTCGCAGGGTACGCGCGAGACCCAGTACTTC. It translates to CASSSQGTRETQYF.